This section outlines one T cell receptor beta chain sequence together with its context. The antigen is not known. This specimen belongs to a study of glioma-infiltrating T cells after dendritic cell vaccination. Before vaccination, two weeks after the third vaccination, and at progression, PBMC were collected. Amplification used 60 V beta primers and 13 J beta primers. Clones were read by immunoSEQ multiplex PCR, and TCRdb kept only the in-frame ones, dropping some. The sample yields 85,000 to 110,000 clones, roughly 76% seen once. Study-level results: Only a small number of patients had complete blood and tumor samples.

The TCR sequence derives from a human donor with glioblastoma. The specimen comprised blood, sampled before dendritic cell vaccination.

Here the CDR3 DNA reads TGTGCCACCAGTAGGGGGGGGGTTCGGGAAAAACTGTTTTTT. Translation gives CATSRGGVREKLFF. The chain has TRBV15 and TRBJ1-4; a weak D match, TRBD1 (6 bases). The CDR3 length is 14 residues. Germline V gene data show CDR1 as LNHNV and CDR2 as YYDKDF (reference sequence). V lost 6 bases, J lost 8 bases, and 16 bases lay in between.